What follows is one TCR beta chain and its context. The sample originates from a study of cytomegalovirus exposure and HLA in healthy donors. The PCR was carried out with 60 Vbeta primers and 13 Jbeta primers. Assay used: immunoSEQ multiplex PCR; TCRdb lists only in-frame clones, some missing. The table records 150,000 to 200,000 clones, roughly nine tenths of them present only once. The TCR sequence derives from a boy aged 2 to 10 in good health and CMV-seronegative. The specimen was PBMCs.

The CDR3 DNA is TGTGCCAGCAGTTGGGAAGCGGGGGACCCGTGGAGAACAGATACGCAGTATTTT. Encoded protein: CASSWEAGDPWRTDTQYF. The chain joins TRBV27 to TRBJ2-3; TRBD2 matches at 8 bases. Unmatched junction bases numbered 15, after V lost 4 bases and J lost 3 bases. In germline, CDR1 is MNHEY, CDR2 SMNVEV (reference sequence). This CDR3 comprises 18 residues.